Following are 10 T cell receptor beta chains from one sample sequenced in a study of blood T cell repertoires in COVID-19. TCRdb's table, derived via immunoSEQ multiplex PCR, lists solely in-frame clones and lacks some. The repertoire holds 300,000 to 400,000 clones, with 87% as singletons. What was sequenced was PBMCs or T cells enriched from blood (not recorded which). Source of these receptors: a woman aged 25 to 45 who had recovered from COVID-19.

As DNA, the CDR3 is TGTGCCTGGGGACCCACAGGGATTAATTCACCCCTCCACTTT. Its protein is CAWGPTGINSPLHF. This chain links TRBV30 with TRBJ1-6; maybe TRBD1 (6 bases). Germline CDR1 and CDR2: GTSNPN and SVGIG (reference sequence). V lost 5 bases and J lost 6, with 14 bases in between. The CDR3 covers 14 residues.

The chain combines TRBV7-9 with TRBJ2-5; 11 bases agree with TRBD2. V lost 2 bases to trimming and J lost 0 bases; unmatched junction nucleotides: 5. The CDR3 is 17 amino acids. Germline V gene data show CDR1 as SEHNR and CDR2 as FQNEAQ (reference sequence). The CDR3 protein is CASSLLGLAVYQETQYF. The CDR3 nucleotides are TGTGCCAGCAGCTTACTGGGACTAGCGGTGTACCAAGAGACCCAGTACTTC.

A single count supports this clone. The rearrangement joins TRBV6-2 or TRBV6-3 to TRBJ2-5, with D possibly matching TRBD1 (6 bases). V lost 6 bases and J 2 bases, leaving 10 bases between the germline ends. The CDR3 is 13 residues long. Germline CDR1 and CDR2: MNHEY and SVGEGT. The CDR3 DNA sequence: TGTGCCAGCAGCCGGGACATACAAGAGACCCAGTACTTC. This translates into CASSRDIQETQYF.

This clone turned up a few times. The V call is TRBV7-9, the J call TRBJ2-3; tentatively, D is TRBD2 (6 bases). The CDR3 has 16 amino acids. V was cut by 5 bases and J by 1 base, with 16 bases left in between. The germline CDR1 and CDR2 sequences are SEHNR and FQNEAQ (reference sequence). The CDR3 DNA follows: TGTGCCAGCAGCGCGTTCCCTAGCGACGGCACAGATACGCAGTATTTT. Protein product: CASSAFPSDGTDTQYF.

The rearrangement joins TRBV30 to TRBJ2-1, with D tentatively TRBD1 (6 bases). Per germline, CDR1 GTSNPN and CDR2 SVGIG (reference sequence). V gave up 5 bases and J gave up 0 bases, with 11 bases separating them. The CDR3 spans 14 residues. The DNA for the CDR3 is TGTGCCTGGGAGGACAGCAGCTCCTACAATGAGCAGTTCTTC. It encodes CAWEDSSSYNEQFF.

The CDR3 loop reads CASSSPQFNEQFF. The CDR3 DNA follows: TGTGCCAGCAGCTCCCCTCAGTTCAATGAGCAGTTCTTC. The chain couples TRBV11-3 to TRBJ2-1; D is uncertain. Germline loops: CDR1 SGHNT, CDR2 YENEEA. Trimming pared 4 bases from V and 6 bases from J, leaving 10 bases between. The CDR3 loop spans 13 amino acids.

The V call is TRBV28, the J call TRBJ1-6; 9 nucleotides align to TRBD1. Germline assignment: CDR1 MDHEN and CDR2 SYDVKM. The CDR3 runs 15 residues. J was trimmed by 11 bases and V by 5 bases; bases with no gene match: 10. The chain's CDR3 is CASSPTGTGTPPLHF. The CDR3 coding sequence is TGTGCCAGCAGTCCCACCGGGACAGGGACGCCACCCCTCCACTTT.

The genes are TRBV10-3 and TRBJ1-3; unclear D gene. Germline CDR1 and CDR2: ENHRY and SYGVKD. V was cut by 0 bases and J by 0 bases, with 9 bases left in between. This CDR3 region has 16 residues. CDR3 bases: TGTGCCATCAGTGAGTCGATGCAACACTCTGGAAACACCATATATTTT. It specifies CAISESMQHSGNTIYF.

Comment on this clone: Other DNA sequences in this specimen translate into the identical CDR3. V and J are TRBV5-1 and TRBJ2-5; D remains ambiguous. The V gene's germline CDR1 is SGHRS and CDR2 YFSETQ. This CDR3 contains 11 residues. V gave up 3 bases and J gave up 2 bases, with 2 bases separating them. DNA of the CDR3: TGCGCCAGCAGCTCACAAGAGACCCAGTACTTC. Its translation: CASSSQETQYF.

This clone has only a few counts. Other DNA sequences within the sample encode an identical CDR3. The gene calls are TRBV27 and TRBJ2-7, with TRBD1 identical over 7 bases. V lost 4 bases and J lost 0; bases outside the gene matches: 3. From germline, CDR1 is MNHEY and CDR2 SMNVEV (reference sequence). This CDR3 spans 14 amino acids. CDR3 loop: CASSSTGSSYEQYF. For the CDR3, the DNA is TGTGCCAGCAGTTCGACAGGGAGCTCCTACGAGCAGTACTTC.